The 2 T cell receptor beta chains listed next were all sequenced from one sample in a study of response to subunit inactivated influenza vaccine. Each CDR3 protein is one row after TCRdb ran MiXCR on the RT-PCR reads. The table includes about 500,000 distinct CDR3 sequences, approximately 16% detected once. The source material was CD4+ T cells sorted from PBMCs, sampled 23 to 25 months after vaccination. These receptors were collected from a man between 50 and 69 years old who received an inactivated influenza vaccine.

A few counts support this clonotype. The DNA for the CDR3 is TGTGCCAGCAGCTGGACCTGGGGTAACAATGAGCAGTTCTTC. Encoded protein: CASSWTWGNNEQFF. The chain combines TRBV3-1 with TRBJ2-1; D unclear. V was trimmed by 5 bases and J by 5 bases, leaving 13 bases between them. The V gene's germline CDR1 is LGHDT and CDR2 YNNKEL (reference sequence). The CDR3 contains 14 residues.

Ten or more counts support this clonotype. The CDR3, as DNA: TGCAGTGCTAGTGGACAGGTCGGCACTGAAGCTTTCTTT. Its protein product is CSASGQVGTEAFF. The gene calls are TRBV20-1 and TRBJ1-1; 7 bases agree with TRBD1. Germline loops: CDR1 DFQATT, CDR2 SNEGSKA (reference sequence). Trimming took 3 bases from V and 4 from J; bases not matched to a gene: 5. The CDR3 is 13 amino acids.